This is a list of T cell receptor beta chains from one sample in a study of shared clonotypes between healthy human individuals. The assay was immunoSEQ multiplex PCR, and TCRdb's table has in-frame clones only and misses some. The data hold 400,000 to 550,000 clones, with less than 80% observed a single time. The sequenced sample was PBMCs. The source is a woman aged 40 to 50 in good health. Some clones in this sample may be carry-over from other donors' samples. Both conserved end residues are part of each CDR3. The D gene is left open where the match is weak. Clone size appears in some rows only: once, few, many, or a class for an expanded clone.

V gene: TRBV4-2; clone size: NA; D gene: TRBD2; J gene: TRBJ2-1; CDR3 length: 16; CDR3 protein: CASSQDPAGGVNEQFF; CDR3 DNA: TGTGCCAGCAGCCAAGATCCAGCGGGAGGAGTCAATGAGCAGTTCTTC
V gene: TRBV5-4; clone size: NA; D gene: NA; J gene: TRBJ2-1; CDR3 length: 14; CDR3 protein: CASLRDRTYNEQFF; CDR3 DNA: TGTGCCAGCCTCCGAGACAGAACCTACAATGAGCAGTTCTTC
V gene: TRBV11-2; clone size: NA; D gene: NA; J gene: TRBJ1-4; CDR3 length: 14; CDR3 protein: CASSSGAGNEKLFF; CDR3 DNA: TGTGCCAGCAGCTCAGGGGCCGGTAATGAAAAACTGTTTTTT
V gene: TRBV6-1; clone size: NA; D gene: NA; J gene: TRBJ1-4; CDR3 length: 15; CDR3 protein: CASSPLDTINEKLFF; CDR3 DNA: TGTGCCAGCAGCCCCCTAGACACCATTAATGAAAAACTGTTTTTT
V gene: TRBV5-6; clone size: once; D gene: NA; J gene: TRBJ2-2; CDR3 length: 16; CDR3 protein: CASSLFRDRGTGELFF; CDR3 DNA: TGTGCCAGCAGCTTGTTCCGGGATCGGGGCACCGGGGAGCTGTTTTTT
V gene: TRBV7-3; clone size: once; D gene: NA; J gene: TRBJ2-6; CDR3 length: 15; CDR3 protein: CASSDSGAGANVLTF; CDR3 DNA: TGTGCCAGCTCCGACAGTGGGGCTGGGGCCAACGTCCTGACTTTC
V gene: TRBV18; clone size: NA; D gene: NA; J gene: TRBJ2-3; CDR3 length: 14; CDR3 protein: CASSPPVVTDTQYF; CDR3 DNA: TGTGCCAGCTCACCACCGGTAGTGACAGATACGCAGTATTTT
V gene: TRBV28; clone size: NA; D gene: NA; J gene: TRBJ1-5; CDR3 length: 14; CDR3 protein: CASSPMAGNQPQHF; CDR3 DNA: TGTGCCAGCAGCCCTATGGCAGGCAATCAGCCCCAGCATTTT
V gene: TRBV29-1; clone size: NA; D gene: NA; J gene: TRBJ2-3; CDR3 length: 10; CDR3 protein: CSSGTDTQYF; CDR3 DNA: TGCAGCTCGGGCACAGATACGCAGTATTTT
V gene: TRBV5-1; clone size: NA; D gene: NA; J gene: TRBJ2-6; CDR3 length: 15; CDR3 protein: CASSPALGGANVLTF; CDR3 DNA: TGCGCCAGCAGCCCAGCCCTAGGAGGGGCCAACGTCCTGACTTTC
V gene: TRBV29-1; clone size: NA; D gene: TRBD2; J gene: TRBJ2-7; CDR3 length: 14; CDR3 protein: CSVRGPGGLYEQYF; CDR3 DNA: TGCAGCGTTAGGGGACCGGGAGGCTTATACGAGCAGTACTTC
V gene: TRBV13; clone size: NA; D gene: NA; J gene: TRBJ2-5; CDR3 length: 12; CDR3 protein: CASSTNRQAQYF; CDR3 DNA: TGTGCCAGCAGCACGAACCGTCAAGCCCAGTACTTC
V gene: TRBV15; clone size: once; D gene: TRBD1; J gene: TRBJ2-5; CDR3 length: 14; CDR3 protein: CATSTGQVQETQYF; CDR3 DNA: TGTGCCACCAGCACAGGACAGGTCCAAGAGACCCAGTACTTC
V gene: TRBV7-2; clone size: NA; D gene: TRBD2; J gene: TRBJ2-2; CDR3 length: 14; CDR3 protein: CASSPTSGTGELFF; CDR3 DNA: TGTGCCAGCAGTCCCACTAGCGGGACCGGGGAGCTGTTTTTT
V gene: TRBV30; clone size: NA; D gene: NA; J gene: TRBJ1-2; CDR3 length: 13; CDR3 protein: CAWSVGQGYGYTF; CDR3 DNA: TGTGCCTGGAGTGTCGGGCAGGGATATGGCTACACCTTC
V gene: TRBV2; clone size: NA; D gene: TRBD2; J gene: TRBJ2-5; CDR3 length: 14; CDR3 protein: CASNDGRTIETQYF; CDR3 DNA: TGTGCCAGCAATGACGGGAGGACTATTGAGACCCAGTACTTC
V gene: TRBV5-1; clone size: once; D gene: TRBD2; J gene: TRBJ2-5; CDR3 length: 15; CDR3 protein: CASKPGLAGEETQYF; CDR3 DNA: TGCGCCAGCAAACCGGGACTAGCGGGGGAAGAGACCCAGTACTTC
V gene: TRBV9; clone size: NA; D gene: NA; J gene: TRBJ1-1; CDR3 length: 14; CDR3 protein: CASSGTIANTEAFF; CDR3 DNA: TGTGCCAGCAGCGGGACAATAGCGAACACTGAAGCTTTCTTT
V gene: TRBV18; clone size: NA; D gene: NA; J gene: TRBJ2-5; CDR3 length: 12; CDR3 protein: CASSPFTETQYF; CDR3 DNA: TGTGCCAGCTCGCCATTTACAGAGACCCAGTACTTC